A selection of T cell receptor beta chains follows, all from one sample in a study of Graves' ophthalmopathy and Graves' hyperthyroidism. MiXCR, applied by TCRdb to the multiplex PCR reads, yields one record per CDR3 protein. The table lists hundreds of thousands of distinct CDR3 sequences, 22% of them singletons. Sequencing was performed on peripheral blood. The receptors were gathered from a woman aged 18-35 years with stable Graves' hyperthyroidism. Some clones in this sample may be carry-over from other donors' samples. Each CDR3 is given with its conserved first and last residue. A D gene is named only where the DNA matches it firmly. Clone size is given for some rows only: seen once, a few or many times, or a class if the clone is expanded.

CVSSYGTDNEKLFF TGTGTCAGCAGTTACGGGACAGACAATGAAAAACTGTTTTTT TRBJ1-4 TRBV6-5 TRBD1 many
CASSPPSRRREAFF TGTGCCAGCAGTCCCCCAAGCCGACGCAGAGAAGCTTTCTTT TRBJ1-1 TRBV28 . few
CASSSGTLVGTGELFF TGTGCCAGCAGTAGCGGGACACTTGTTGGAACCGGGGAGCTGTTTTTT TRBJ2-2 TRBV6-1 . many
CASSYSASGGYEQYF TGTGCCAGCAGTTACTCGGCTAGCGGGGGTTACGAGCAGTACTTC TRBJ2-7 TRBV6-5 TRBD2 many
CASSLPGEFINGYTF TGTGCCAGCAGTTTGCCAGGGGAGTTCATCAATGGCTACACCTTC TRBJ1-2 TRBV6-5 . .
CACNGQGNSPLHF TGTGCCTGCAACGGACAGGGAAATTCACCCCTCCACTTT TRBJ1-6 TRBV30 TRBD1 many
CASSVATSGGQETQYF TGTGCCAGCAGCGTAGCTACTAGCGGGGGGCAAGAGACCCAGTACTTC TRBJ2-5 TRBV9 TRBD2 .
CASSEAGTGINYGYTF TGTGCCAGCAGTGAAGCGGGGACAGGGATCAACTATGGCTACACCTTC TRBJ1-2 TRBV2 TRBD1 many
CASSYPKIGYEQYF TGTGCCAGCAGTTACCCTAAAATCGGGTACGAGCAGTACTTC TRBJ2-7 TRBV6-2/TRBV6-3 . many
CATSDSGTSSINSNQPQHF TGTGCCACCAGTGATTCCGGGACAAGCAGTATCAATAGCAATCAGCCCCAGCATTTT TRBJ1-5 TRBV24-1 . many
CASSKGPLIGYTF TGTGCCAGCAGCAAGGGCCCACTCATTGGCTACACCTTC TRBJ1-2 TRBV12-3/TRBV12-4 . .
CASIHNSSPVNTEAFF TGTGCCAGCATTCATAACTCGAGCCCAGTGAACACTGAAGCTTTCTTT TRBJ1-1 TRBV12-3/TRBV12-4 . .
CASSLTGTGEAFF TGCGCCAGCAGCCTCACCGGGACAGGCGAAGCTTTCTTT TRBJ1-1 TRBV5-1 TRBD1 .
CASSFDVNYEQYF TGCGCCAGCAGCTTTGACGTCAACTACGAGCAGTACTTC TRBJ2-7 TRBV5-1 . many
CASSRIQGENYGYTF TGCGCCAGCAGCCGTATACAGGGGGAGAACTATGGCTACACCTTC TRBJ1-2 TRBV5-1 TRBD1 .
CASSQDIVGFREQYF TGTGCCAGCAGCCAAGATATAGTGGGATTCCGCGAGCAGTACTTC TRBJ2-7 TRBV3-1 . few
CASRPGTGSSSPLHF TGTGCCAGCAGACCAGGTACAGGGTCTAGTTCACCCCTCCACTTT TRBJ1-6 TRBV12-3/TRBV12-4 . many
CASSSDRGREQYF TGTGCCAGCAGCTCGGATAGGGGAAGGGAGCAGTACTTC TRBJ2-7 TRBV7-2 . .
CATSREGTVGYTF TGTGCCACCAGCAGAGAGGGAACAGTGGGCTACACCTTC TRBJ1-2 TRBV15 . many
CAWTTLYGYTF TGTGCCTGGACCACCCTCTATGGCTACACCTTC TRBJ1-2 TRBV30 . .
CASSELIGQGNTIYF TGTGCCAGCAGTGAATTAATAGGACAGGGAAACACCATATATTTT TRBJ1-3 TRBV2 . .
CASQDTVYGYTF TGTGCCAGCCAGGACACGGTGTATGGCTACACCTTC TRBJ1-2 TRBV19 . .
CASSLVRATYEQYF TGTGCCAGCAGCTTAGTCAGGGCTACTTACGAGCAGTACTTC TRBJ2-7 TRBV11-2 . many
CAISESLATYEQYF TGTGCCATCAGTGAGTCGCTAGCGACCTACGAGCAGTACTTC TRBJ2-7 TRBV10-3 . many
CASSRRRDGAKNIQYF TGTGCCAGCAGTCGGCGGAGGGACGGAGCCAAAAACATTCAGTACTTC TRBJ2-4 TRBV12-3/TRBV12-4 . many
CASSSSNPNQPQHF TGTGCCAGCAGTTCCTCAAACCCCAATCAGCCCCAGCATTTT TRBJ1-5 TRBV6-5 . many
CASSEHQTLRTDGYTF TGTGCCAGCAGTGAACACCAAACCCTACGAACGGATGGCTACACCTTC TRBJ1-2 TRBV6-1 . many
CASSLITSGANVLTF TGTGCCAGCAGTTTAATCACCTCTGGGGCCAACGTCCTGACTTTC TRBJ2-6 TRBV6-5 . many
CASSSERGRDTGELFF TGTGCCAGCAGTTCCGAGCGGGGTCGAGACACCGGGGAGCTGTTTTTT TRBJ2-2 TRBV12-3/TRBV12-4 TRBD2 many
CASSHGTSGEAFF TGTGCCAGCAGCCATGGGACGTCGGGTGAAGCTTTCTTT TRBJ1-1 TRBV3-1 . many
CSVAGANQPQHF TGCAGCGTTGCAGGGGCCAATCAGCCCCAGCATTTT TRBJ1-5 TRBV29-1 . many
CSVETANRATDTQYF TGCAGCGTTGAAACGGCCAACCGAGCTACAGATACGCAGTATTTT TRBJ2-3 TRBV29-1 . many
CASSVKASGNTIYF TGTGCCAGCAGTGTAAAAGCATCTGGAAACACCATATATTTT TRBJ1-3 TRBV7-2 . once
CASSGAPGLLSSNQPQHF TGTGCCAGCAGTGGAGCCCCCGGCCTCCTGTCCAGCAATCAGCCCCAGCATTTT TRBJ1-5 TRBV6-1 . .
CAYRDSRVVSAFF TGTGCCTATCGGGACAGTCGGGTGGTATCAGCTTTCTTT TRBJ1-1 TRBV30 TRBD1 few
CASSASPGPLGYTF TGTGCCAGCAGCGCTAGCCCAGGGCCGTTAGGCTACACCTTC TRBJ1-2 TRBV7-2 . many
CASSLFPYSYGYTF TGTGCCAGCAGTTTATTTCCGTACAGCTATGGCTACACCTTC TRBJ1-2 TRBV12-3/TRBV12-4 . .
CASSRWGLVTEAFF TGTGCCAGCAGCCGTTGGGGGTTGGTCACTGAAGCTTTCTTT TRBJ1-1 TRBV14 . many
CAWTRGPVGEQYF TGTGCCTGGACCAGGGGGCCGGTGGGGGAGCAGTACTTC TRBJ2-7 TRBV30 TRBD1 few
CASKLRGNQPQHF TGTGCCAGCAAACTACGGGGCAATCAGCCCCAGCATTTT TRBJ1-5 TRBV28 . many
CASSRRTQGLDSTAEAFF TGCGCCAGCAGCCGACGGACCCAGGGGCTCGATTCTACTGCTGAAGCTTTCTTT TRBJ1-1 TRBV4-1 . .
CASSLNINGYTF TGTGCCAGCAGTTTAAACATAAACGGCTACACCTTC TRBJ1-2 TRBV12-3/TRBV12-4 . .
CASSELTVIYGYTF TGCGCCAGCAGCGAGCTGACAGTGATCTATGGCTACACCTTC TRBJ1-2 TRBV5-1 . .
CASSSQGQLITGELFF TGTGCCAGCAGTTCCCAGGGACAGCTGATAACCGGGGAGCTGTTTTTT TRBJ2-2 TRBV6-5 TRBD1 .
CASRPPPTSSEQYF TGTGCCAGCAGGCCCCCGCCAACTAGTTCCGAGCAGTACTTC TRBJ2-7 TRBV28 . many
CASSEFPTTGELFF TGCGCCAGCAGTGAGTTCCCTACTACCGGGGAGCTGTTTTTT TRBJ2-2 TRBV10-1 . .
CASSKGLGGYGYTF TGTGCCAGCAGTAAGGGTCTTGGAGGCTATGGCTACACCTTC TRBJ1-2 TRBV2 . many
CASSEGPSANYEQYF TGTGCCAGCAGTGAAGGGCCTAGCGCGAACTACGAGCAGTACTTC TRBJ2-7 TRBV6-1 . once
CASSSGGPPAGQPQHF TGTGCCAGCAGCTCAGGGGGACCACCAGCAGGTCAGCCCCAGCATTTT TRBJ1-5 TRBV7-6 TRBD1 few
CAISEPAEGTYEQYF TGTGCCATCAGTGAGCCCGCCGAGGGAACCTACGAGCAGTACTTC TRBJ2-7 TRBV10-3 . few
CASSLGQVAQPQHF TGTGCCAGCTCATTAGGACAGGTAGCGCAGCCCCAGCATTTT TRBJ1-5 TRBV18 TRBD1 many
CASSEVGGRGEQYF TGTGCCAGCAGTGAGGTCGGCGGGCGGGGCGAGCAGTACTTC TRBJ2-7 TRBV6-1 . many
CASSRTTREETQYF TGTGCCAGTAGTAGGACCACCCGAGAAGAGACCCAGTACTTC TRBJ2-5 TRBV19 . many
CATSRGRIQETQYF TGTGCCACCAGTCGCGGACGTATTCAAGAGACCCAGTACTTC TRBJ2-5 TRBV15 . few
CASSLSGWLYGYTF TGTGCCAGCAGCTTGTCGGGTTGGCTCTATGGCTACACCTTC TRBJ1-2 TRBV5-6 . .
CSPSRTGDPDTQYF TGCAGCCCTAGTCGGACAGGGGACCCAGATACGCAGTATTTT TRBJ2-3 TRBV20-1 TRBD1 many
CATSDFGADLQETQYF TGTGCCACCAGTGATTTCGGGGCAGATTTACAAGAGACCCAGTACTTC TRBJ2-5 TRBV24-1 . many
CASSYLPNNSPLHF TGTGCCAGCAGTTACCTTCCGAATAATTCACCCCTCCACTTT TRBJ1-6 TRBV6-2/TRBV6-3 . many
CASSATGGMNTEAFF TGTGCCAGTAGTGCAACAGGGGGAATGAACACTGAAGCTTTCTTT TRBJ1-1 TRBV19 TRBD1 many
CASGAYPYEQYF TGTGCCAGCGGGGCCTACCCTTACGAGCAGTACTTC TRBJ2-7 TRBV6-1 . few